The rows below give T cell receptor beta chains drawn from one sample of a study of blood T cell repertoires in COVID-19. Repertoires were generated with immunoSEQ multiplex PCR, while TCRdb's copy carries only in-frame clones and drops some. The table lists 150,000 to 200,000 clones, 87% of them singletons. The sequenced sample consisted of PBMCs or T cells enriched from blood (not recorded which). The source is a human donor with acute COVID-19. The donor label of this sample is uncertain. CDR3s include the opening cysteine and the closing phenylalanine or tryptophan. The D gene is left open where the match is weak. Expanded clones are given a class, and other clones once, few, many or no size at all.

J gene,V gene,D gene,clone size,CDR3 protein,CDR3 DNA
TRBJ2-3,TRBV7-2,-,-,CASSSQGLRSITDTQYF,TGTGCCAGCAGCTCACAGGGACTACGTTCCATTACAGATACGCAGTATTTT
TRBJ2-3,TRBV7-9,TRBD1,-,CASSSRTGGTSTDTQYF,TGTGCCAGCAGCTCGAGGACAGGGGGGACTAGCACAGATACGCAGTATTTT
TRBJ2-2,TRBV5-1,TRBD1,-,CASSLRQGSTGELFF,TGCGCCAGCAGCCTTAGACAGGGAAGCACCGGGGAGCTGTTTTTT
TRBJ1-6,TRBV5-1,TRBD1,-,CASSRTGGDSPLHF,TGCGCCAGCAGCCGGACAGGGGGCGATTCACCCCTCCACTTT
TRBJ2-5,TRBV2,-,-,CASKLQETQYF,TGTGCCAGCAAGCTCCAAGAGACCCAGTACTTC
TRBJ2-5,TRBV5-4,TRBD2,-,CASSPSGGTETQYF,TGTGCCAGCAGCCCTAGCGGGGGGACGGAGACCCAGTACTTC
TRBJ2-7,TRBV14,TRBD2,once,CASSPFGRHEQYF,TGTGCCAGCAGCCCCTTCGGGAGGCACGAGCAGTACTTC
TRBJ2-2,TRBV7-6,-,once,CASSLAPGKRGGELFF,TGTGCCAGCAGCTTAGCGCCAGGGAAGCGTGGCGGGGAGCTGTTTTTT
TRBJ2-1,TRBV9,-,-,CASSVDATPNEQFF,TGTGCCAGCAGCGTAGATGCGACTCCTAATGAGCAGTTCTTC
TRBJ2-7,TRBV29-1,-,-,CSVLGPRGSSTYEQYF,TGCAGCGTCCTAGGGCCTCGGGGTTCGTCGACCTACGAGCAGTACTTC
TRBJ2-3,TRBV5-1,TRBD2,-,CASNPLASGGTDTQYF,TGCGCCAGCAACCCCTTAGCTAGCGGGGGCACAGATACGCAGTATTTT
TRBJ2-2,TRBV6-5,TRBD2,few,CASRRWGGNTGELFF,TGTGCCAGCAGGAGGTGGGGGGGGAACACCGGGGAGCTGTTTTTT
TRBJ2-7,TRBV6-5,-,-,CASSYSEAGEQYF,TGTGCCAGCAGTTACTCTGAGGCGGGCGAGCAGTACTTC
TRBJ2-7,TRBV7-8,-,-,CASRDPGRDYEQYF,TGTGCCAGCAGGGACCCGGGAAGGGACTACGAGCAGTACTTC
TRBJ2-2,TRBV11-3,TRBD1,-,CASSLEGQGNTGELFF,TGTGCCAGCAGCTTAGAGGGACAGGGTAACACCGGGGAGCTGTTTTTT
TRBJ1-2,TRBV9,-,-,CASSVAEQTYGYTF,TGTGCCAGCAGCGTAGCTGAACAGACCTATGGCTACACCTTC
TRBJ1-2,TRBV27,-,few,CASSQTPRDQDYGYTF,TGTGCCAGCAGTCAAACCCCCAGGGATCAGGACTATGGCTACACCTTC
TRBJ1-2,TRBV30,-,-,CAWSVLRGSYYGYTF,TGTGCCTGGAGTGTACTTCGAGGCTCCTACTATGGCTACACCTTC
TRBJ1-1,TRBV10-3,TRBD1,-,CAIGQGVTEAFF,TGTGCCATCGGCCAGGGGGTCACTGAAGCTTTCTTT
TRBJ1-1,TRBV6-4,-,-,CASSEAENTEAFF,TGTGCCAGCAGTGAGGCAGAGAACACTGAAGCTTTCTTT
TRBJ2-7,TRBV6-2/TRBV6-3,-,-,CASSHALRAYEQYF,TGTGCCAGCAGTCACGCTCTTCGGGCCTACGAGCAGTACTTC
TRBJ2-7,TRBV5-1,-,-,CASRPNAGEQYF,TGCGCCAGCAGACCCAACGCGGGCGAGCAGTACTTC
TRBJ2-7,TRBV5-6,-,-,CASSLIARAYEQYF,TGTGCCAGCAGCTTGATAGCCCGAGCCTACGAGCAGTACTTC
TRBJ1-3,TRBV27,-,-,CARVAGNTIYF,TGTGCCAGAGTAGCGGGAAACACCATATATTTT
TRBJ2-1,TRBV7-2,TRBD2,once,CASSSTSAQYNEQFF,TGTGCCAGCAGCTCGACTAGCGCACAATACAATGAGCAGTTCTTC
TRBJ1-2,TRBV30,-,-,CASLKREGYGYTF,TGTGCCTCCTTAAAGCGAGAGGGCTATGGCTACACCTTC
TRBJ1-1,TRBV5-1,TRBD1,-,CASSLGPSGGTEAFF,TGCGCCAGCAGCTTGGGTCCCTCAGGGGGCACTGAAGCTTTCTTT
TRBJ1-2,TRBV30,-,-,CAWRGRTNYGYTF,TGTGCCTGGAGAGGGAGAACTAACTATGGCTACACCTTC
TRBJ1-2,TRBV6-2/TRBV6-3,TRBD1,-,CASSSGTGGLGYTF,TGTGCCAGCAGTTCCGGGACAGGGGGGCTTGGCTACACCTTC
TRBJ2-2,TRBV4-3,-,-,CASSQEGGVNTGELFF,TGCGCCAGCAGCCAAGAAGGAGGGGTTAACACCGGGGAGCTGTTTTTT
TRBJ2-5,TRBV7-3,-,-,CASSLNGGGETQYF,TGTGCCAGCAGCTTAAACGGCGGCGGAGAGACCCAGTACTTC
TRBJ1-6,TRBV30,-,-,CAWSVDRNNSPLHF,TGTGCCTGGAGCGTCGACAGGAATAATTCACCCCTCCACTTT
TRBJ2-7,TRBV18,TRBD1,once,CASSPRDRVGTYEQYF,TGTGCCAGCTCGCCTAGGGACAGGGTGGGAACCTACGAGCAGTACTTC
TRBJ2-3,TRBV5-1,TRBD2,once,CASSLGTSGGTDTQYF,TGCGCCAGCAGCCTAGGGACTAGCGGGGGGACAGATACGCAGTATTTT
TRBJ2-5,TRBV24-1,-,-,CATSDFRVQETQYF,TGTGCCACCAGTGATTTTCGAGTTCAAGAGACCCAGTACTTC
TRBJ2-3,TRBV7-3,TRBD2,-,CASSPLGGAADTQYF,TGTGCCAGCAGCCCCCTCGGGGGGGCGGCAGATACGCAGTATTTT
TRBJ2-7,TRBV13,TRBD2,-,CASSSTSGATYEQYF,TGTGCCAGCAGCTCAACTAGCGGGGCCACCTACGAGCAGTACTTC
TRBJ1-4,TRBV2,-,-,CASSVGAGGGNEKLFF,TGTGCCAGCAGTGTGGGGGCTGGGGGCGGGAATGAAAAACTGTTTTTT
TRBJ2-1,TRBV7-6,TRBD2,-,CASSAQGLAGGAYSSYNEQFF,TGTGCCAGCAGCGCTCAGGGACTAGCGGGGGGCGCCTATAGCTCCTACAATGAGCAGTTCTTC
TRBJ2-1,TRBV6-5,TRBD1,-,CASRGQGTYNEQFF,TGTGCCAGCAGGGGACAGGGGACCTACAATGAGCAGTTCTTC
TRBJ2-3,TRBV9,TRBD1,-,CASSVEAGGEDTQYF,TGTGCCAGCAGCGTAGAGGCAGGGGGCGAGGATACGCAGTATTTT
TRBJ1-6,TRBV27,TRBD1,-,CASSPLRGQSPLHF,TGTGCCAGCAGCCCCCTGAGGGGGCAATCACCCCTCCACTTT
TRBJ1-2,TRBV6-5,-,-,CASSYSWGQGYTF,TGTGCCAGCAGTTACTCCTGGGGGCAAGGCTACACCTTC
TRBJ1-2,TRBV7-9,TRBD1,-,CASSLAGTGGTNYGYTF,TGTGCCAGCAGCTTAGCGGGGACAGGGGGTACTAACTATGGCTACACCTTC
TRBJ2-7,TRBV11-2,TRBD2,-,CASSPGGFYEQYF,TGTGCCAGCAGCCCGGGGGGTTTCTACGAGCAGTACTTC
TRBJ2-3,TRBV18,-,-,CASQPAHGNTDTQYF,TGTGCCAGCCAACCAGCACACGGGAACACAGATACGCAGTATTTT
TRBJ2-5,TRBV11-2,-,-,CASSQQGGVSGETQYF,TGTGCCAGCAGCCAACAGGGGGGGGTCTCAGGAGAGACCCAGTACTTC
TRBJ2-2,TRBV7-2,-,-,CASSSPGMDTGELFF,TGTGCCAGCAGCTCGCCAGGGATGGACACCGGGGAGCTGTTTTTT
TRBJ2-5,TRBV30,-,-,CAWSIGQPQETQYF,TGTGCCTGGAGTATCGGACAGCCCCAAGAGACCCAGTACTTC
TRBJ1-3,TRBV6-6,-,-,CASTVQGSTIYF,TGTGCCAGCACAGTACAGGGCTCCACCATATATTTT
TRBJ2-5,TRBV3-1/TRBV3-2,-,once,CASSQGGLAKETQYF,TGTGCCAGCAGCCAAGGGGGGCTAGCTAAAGAGACCCAGTACTTC
TRBJ1-5,TRBV10-2,-,-,CASRRSGDQPQHF,TGCGCCAGCAGGAGGTCGGGGGATCAGCCCCAGCATTTT
TRBJ2-1,TRBV11-2,TRBD2,once,CASSFLGLAGAYNEQFF,TGTGCCAGCAGCTTCTTGGGACTAGCGGGGGCCTACAATGAGCAGTTCTTC
TRBJ1-2,TRBV19,-,few,CASSSDRGYYGYTF,TGTGCCAGTAGTAGCGACCGGGGGTACTATGGCTACACCTTC
TRBJ2-1,TRBV5-1,TRBD2,few,CASSVMSSGLYNEQFF,TGCGCCAGCAGCGTCATGAGTAGCGGGTTATACAATGAGCAGTTCTTC